These 21 T cell receptor beta chains were sequenced from one sample in a study of blood T cells in healthy people across ages. Primed by a sample-barcoded 5' primer and a J-beta primer mix, a second PCR proceeded for 7 to 11 cycles. A single record per CDR3 protein comes from TCRdb applying MiXCR to the 5' RACE reads. The data hold 1.5 million to 2 million distinct CDR3 sequences, with 40% to 55% observed a single time. The sample taken for sequencing was blood. The receptors stem from a woman aged 40 to 55 in good health.

The genes are TRBV6-1 and TRBJ2-7; 7 bases match TRBD2. Germline-derived CDR1 and CDR2 are MNHNS and SASEGT. V trimming: 3 bases; J trimming: 2 bases; junction bases outside the gene matches: 7. The CDR3 has 15 amino acids. The CDR3 loop is CASSDATSAAYEQYF. Here the CDR3 DNA reads TGTGCCAGCAGTGATGCAACTAGCGCGGCCTACGAGCAGTACTTC.

The J gene is TRBJ2-4, the V gene TRBV12-3 or TRBV12-4; D remains ambiguous. This CDR3 contains 12 residues. The V gene lost 4 bases and the J gene lost 15 bases, with 16 bases spanning the gap. The CDR3 loop is CASSSLSSDRYF. The CDR3 DNA sequence: TGTGCCAGCAGTTCCCTTTCGAGCGATCGGTACTTC.

V usage is TRBV7-8 and J usage is TRBJ2-3; 9 positions match TRBD1. The CDR3 spans 14 residues. CDR1 and CDR2 from the germline V gene are SGHVS and FQNEAQ. V was pared by 3 bases and J by 4 bases, with 2 bases of the junction left unmatched. Here the CDR3 DNA reads TGTGCCAGCAGCTTGGACAGGGGCGCAGATACGCAGTATTTT. It is translated as CASSLDRGADTQYF. Combining the CDR3 with reference TRBV7-8 and TRBJ2-3 gives the whole variable domain GAGVSQSPRYKVAKRGQDVALRCDPISGHVSLFWYQQALGQGPEFLTYFQNEAQLDKSGLPSDRFFAERPEGSVSTLKIQRTQQEDSAVYLCASSLDRGADTQYFGPGTRLTVL.

This rearrangement joins TRBV6-7 to TRBJ2-5; TRBD2 matches at 11 bases. TRBV6-7 belongs to the ORF category, with a function that is uncertain. V lost 10 bases to trimming and J lost 1 base; unmatched junction nucleotides: 8. This CDR3 has 15 amino acids. This CDR3 reads CATLGLAVLQETQYF. The DNA for the CDR3 is TGTGCCACCTTGGGACTAGCGGTGCTCCAAGAGACCCAGTACTTC.

V gene TRBV28 combines with J gene TRBJ2-7, with D possibly being TRBD2 (5 bases). With 8 bases removed from V and 1 base from J, the gap between germline ends came to 15 bases. CDR1 is MDHEN and CDR2 is SYDVKM in the germline V gene. The length of the CDR3 is 14 residues. This CDR3 is CASVETLESYEQYF. The DNA of the CDR3 is TGTGCCAGCGTTGAGACACTAGAGTCCTACGAGCAGTACTTC. Filled out from reference TRBV28 and TRBJ2-7, the complete variable domain reads DVKVTQSSRYLVKRTGEKVFLECVQDMDHENMFWYRQDPGLGLRLIYFSYDVKMKEKGDIPEGYSVSREKKERFSLILESASTNQTSMYLCASVETLESYEQYFGPGTRLTVT.

The chain combines TRBV19 with TRBJ1-2; D uncertain. This CDR3 has 14 residues. The V end lost 8 bases, the J end lost 8 bases, and 21 bases lay between the germline ends. Germline lookup yields CDR1 LNHDA and CDR2 SQIVND (reference sequence). CDR3 bases: TGTGCCAGTTCTTCCCGGCCCGCTCGAGGGGGCTACACCTTC. It translates to CASSSRPARGGYTF.

This chain links TRBV14 with TRBJ2-7, with D possibly being TRBD1 or TRBD2 (6 bases each). The CDR3 length is 12 residues. Germline-derived CDR1 and CDR2 are SGHDN and FVKESK. V lost 1 base and J 8 bases, leaving 9 bases between the germline ends. The CDR3 bases are TGTGCCAGCAGCCAAGGAGGGGGGAAGCAGTACTTC. It specifies CASSQGGGKQYF.

This clonotype was seen a single time. V usage is TRBV15 and J usage is TRBJ1-2; TRBD1 matches 9 bases. This CDR3 has 16 residues. With 2 bases clipped from V and 2 bases from J, the junction kept 6 bases outside the gene matches. The germline V gene has CDR1 LNHNV and CDR2 YYDKDF (reference sequence). CDR3 in amino acids: CATSRTGTGQNYGYTF. Here the CDR3 DNA reads TGTGCCACCAGCAGAACCGGGACAGGGCAAAACTATGGCTACACCTTC.

This clonotype was counted a few times. The chain recombines TRBV11-2 with TRBJ2-1, with 15 bases matching TRBD2. The CDR3 runs to 19 residues. Germline CDR1 and CDR2: SGHAT and FQNNGV. V was clipped by 1 base and J by 3 bases; unmatched bases: 7. The CDR3 DNA sequence: TGTGCCAGCAGCTTAGGGACTAGCGGGGGGGGGCTTAGCTACAATGAGCAGTTCTTC. Translation gives CASSLGTSGGGLSYNEQFF. The variable domain in full, with the rest retrieved from reference TRBV11-2 and TRBJ2-1, is EAGVAQSPRYKIIEKRQSVAFWCNPISGHATLYWYQQILGQGPKLLIQFQNNGVVDDSQLPKDRFSAERLKGVDSTLKIQPAKLEDSAVYLCASSLGTSGGGLSYNEQFFGPGTRLTVL.

This clonotype appeared a few times. The V and J genes are TRBV18 and TRBJ2-4; a possible D gene is TRBD2 (5 bases). Trimming cost V 6 bases and J 15 bases, with 15 bases left between them. This CDR3 has 11 residues. Germline V gene data show CDR1 as KGHSH and CDR2 as LQKENI. CDR3 region: CASSSGVILYF. The DNA for the CDR3 is TGTGCCAGCTCTTCCGGGGTTATCCTGTACTTC. The full variable domain, with the rest looked up from reference TRBV18 and TRBJ2-4, is NAGVMQNPRHLVRRRGQEARLRCSPMKGHSHVYWYRQLPEEGLKFMVYLQKENIIDESGMPKERFSAEFPKEGPSILRIQQVVRGDSAAYFCASSSGVILYFGAGTRLSVL.

The genes are TRBV11-1 and TRBJ2-4; D is unclear. TRBJ2-5 explains the end of the DNA better; the J call may be wrong. This CDR3 is built from 12 residues. Germline lookup yields CDR1 SGHAT and CDR2 FQDESV (reference sequence). The CDR3 protein is CASVWQQETQYF. The CDR3 nucleotides read TGTGCCAGCGTGTGGCAGCAAGAGACCCAGTACTTC.

This clonotype was seen a few times. The CDR3 is CASRASGAQGEQFF. The CDR3 nucleotides are TGTGCCAGCAGGGCTAGCGGGGCTCAGGGTGAGCAGTTCTTC. The chain links TRBV28 to TRBJ2-1; the match to TRBD2 covers 9 bases. After removal of 6 bases from V and 9 bases from J, the junction contained 9 bases not matched to a gene. The CDR3 extends over 14 amino acids. Germline V CDR1 and CDR2: MDHEN, SYDVKM. Variable domain in full (rest from reference TRBV28 and TRBJ2-1): DVKVTQSSRYLVKRTGEKVFLECVQDMDHENMFWYRQDPGLGLRLIYFSYDVKMKEKGDIPEGYSVSREKKERFSLILESASTNQTSMYLCASRASGAQGEQFFGPGTRLTVL.

This chain connects TRBV4-2 to TRBJ1-4; 11 bases are shared with TRBD1. The CDR3 spans 19 residues. Germline CDR1 is LGHNA and CDR2 is YNFKEQ. Trimming removed 7 bases from V and 8 bases from J; junction bases left unmatched: 21. This CDR3 is CASNWATGGTGGFVEKLFF. The CDR3 DNA follows: TGTGCCAGCAACTGGGCAACCGGCGGGACAGGGGGATTCGTCGAAAAACTGTTTTTT.

This clonotype came up a few times. The genes are TRBV3-1 and TRBJ1-5, with TRBD1 as a possible D gene (6 bases). The V and J ends lost 1 base and 2 bases respectively, with 9 bases between them. The CDR3 is 15 amino acids. The germline V gene has CDR1 LGHDT and CDR2 YNNKEL (reference sequence). The CDR3 here is CASSQAYRGNQPQHF. The DNA for the CDR3 is TGTGCCAGCAGCCAAGCGTACAGGGGCAATCAGCCCCAGCATTTT.

This clonotype has only a few counts. The rearrangement links TRBV4-2 to TRBJ2-5; D possibly corresponds to TRBD2 (6 bases). Per the germline V gene, CDR1 is LGHNA and CDR2 is YNFKEQ. The CDR3 covers 14 residues. The V end lost 1 base, the J end lost 5 bases, and 11 bases lay between the germline ends. As DNA, the CDR3 is TGTGCCAGCAGCCAAGGGGACGCGGGGGAGACCCAGTACTTC. Amino acids: CASSQGDAGETQYF.

As concerns this clonotype: An end of the junction does not agree with germline; a read error may underlie this. The chain links TRBV7-2 to TRBJ2-6; D not resolved. The V gene's germline CDR1 is SGHTA and CDR2 FQGNSA. This CDR3 comprises 17 residues. The CDR3 here is CASGLSISRAGANVLTF. The CDR3, as DNA: TGTGCCAGCGGCTTATCGATCTCTCGCGCTGGGGCCAACGTCCTGACTTTC.

The chain joins TRBV27 to TRBJ2-7; 7 nucleotides match TRBD2. J was trimmed by 0 bases and V by 10 bases; bases with no gene match: 12. The V gene's germline CDR1 is MNHEY and CDR2 SMNVEV (reference sequence). CDR3 length: 15 amino acids. CDR3 sequence reads: CATRKGTTSSYEQYF. The DNA of the CDR3 is TGTGCCACCCGAAAAGGGACTACGAGCTCCTACGAGCAGTACTTC.

This clonotype has at least ten counts. The chain is built from TRBV4-1 and TRBJ2-5; D is undetermined. The CDR3 is 14 amino acids. The ends were cut back, 0 bases at V and 4 bases at J, with 9 bases in the middle. Germline CDR1 reads MGHRA; CDR2 reads YSYEKL. CDR3 loop: CASSQDRVRETQYF. CDR3 DNA: TGCGCCAGCAGCCAAGATCGGGTGAGAGAGACCCAGTACTTC.

This clonotype was found a few times. The J gene is TRBJ2-7, the V gene TRBV27; possibly TRBD1 for D (7 bases). The J call may be wrong; the DNA end is better matched by TRBJ2-4. The CDR3 is 14 residues long. Germline values: CDR1 MNHEY, CDR2 SMNVEV (reference sequence). The CDR3 DNA is TGTGCCAGCAGTTTGGCTGCGGGACAGTGCATTCAGTACTTC. Translated: CASSLAAGQCIQYF.

This clonotype came up a few times. V usage is TRBV5-1 and J usage is TRBJ2-3; no clear D. Trimming shortened V by 3 bases and J by 5 bases, and 7 bases separated the two germline ends. Looked up from germline, CDR1 is SGHRS and CDR2 is YFSETQ. The CDR3 contains 12 residues. CDR3 in DNA: TGCGCCAGCAGCTCTATGGAAGATACGCAGTATTTT. This gives the protein CASSSMEDTQYF.

A word on this clonotype: An end of the junction does not agree with germline; a read error may underlie this. The genes are TRBV6-2 or TRBV6-3 and TRBJ1-5; D ambiguous. The germline V gene encodes CDR1 MNHEY and CDR2 SVGEGT. The CDR3 runs 14 residues. CDR3 protein: CVSSPFGGNQPQHF. CDR3 DNA: TGTGTCAGCAGCCCATTCGGAGGCAATCAGCCCCAGCATTTT.